These 16 T cell receptor beta chains share one sample of origin, sequenced in a study of blood T cells in healthy people across ages. A second PCR, run for roughly 7 to 11 cycles, used a sample-barcoded 5' primer plus a J-beta primer mix. TCRdb ran MiXCR on the 5' RACE reads and lists one entry per CDR3 protein. The sample yields 580,000 or so distinct CDR3 sequences, around 48% seen once. The specimen sequenced was blood. These receptors all stem from a man older than 75 in good health.

The count of this clonotype is one. The CDR3 DNA reads as TGTGCCAGCAGCTTAGGGGGGACAGGGAAGGGGACTGAAGCTTTCTTT. This sequence encodes CASSLGGTGKGTEAFF. The rearrangement links TRBV7-9 to TRBJ1-1, with 9 nucleotides matching TRBD1. The CDR3 loop spans 16 amino acids. J lost 5 bases, V lost 1 base, and 8 bases had no gene match. Germline V gene lookup returns CDR1 SEHNR and CDR2 FQNEAQ (reference sequence).

This clonotype has a handful of counts. The V gene is TRBV7-2, the J gene TRBJ1-4; the D gene is possibly TRBD1 (5 bases). There are 15 residues in the CDR3. The V and J ends lost 3 bases and 2 bases respectively, with 10 bases between them. Per germline, CDR1 SGHTA and CDR2 FQGNSA. The CDR3 sequence: CASSFAGSTNEKLFF. CDR3 DNA sequence: TGTGCCAGCAGCTTCGCAGGGTCTACTAATGAAAAACTGTTTTTT.

J is TRBJ2-7 and V is TRBV9; D is perhaps TRBD1 (5 bases). The V gene's germline CDR1 is SGDLS and CDR2 YYNGEE. Between the trimmed V and J ends, which lost 0 bases and 2 bases, there was a span of 12 bases. This CDR3 region has 15 residues. The chain's CDR3 is CASSVDPKGAYEQYF. The CDR3 bases are TGTGCCAGCAGCGTAGATCCGAAAGGGGCCTACGAGCAGTACTTC.

This clonotype was observed many times. V gene TRBV6-6 combines with J gene TRBJ1-4, with D hard to call. V lost 2 bases, J lost 0 bases, and 7 bases lay in between. The length of the CDR3 is 15 residues. Germline CDR1 MNHNY, CDR2 SVGAGI (reference sequence). As DNA, the CDR3 is TGTGCCAGCAGTTACGGAGATACAACTAATGAAAAACTGTTTTTT. This gives the protein CASSYGDTTNEKLFF.

The chain links TRBV5-1 to TRBJ2-7, with TRBD1 identical over 9 bases. The CDR3 totals 15 residues. Germline values: CDR1 SGHRS, CDR2 YFSETQ. V gave up 5 bases and J gave up 1 base; unmatched junction bases: 7. The chain's CDR3 is CASSSTGGKSYEQYF. CDR3 coding DNA: TGCGCCAGCAGTTCAACAGGGGGCAAATCCTACGAGCAGTACTTC.

The chain has TRBV9 and TRBJ1-2; D is undetermined. Trimming pared 4 bases from V and 4 bases from J, leaving 17 bases between. Germline CDR1 SGDLS, CDR2 YYNGEE. CDR3 length: 15 amino acids. The DNA of the CDR3 is TGTGCCAGCAGCTTAGGAGACGGCGAGGGCTATGGCTACACCTTC. Protein sequence: CASSLGDGEGYGYTF.

Comments on this clonotype: The junction differs from germline at one of its ends, possibly a read error. J is TRBJ2-7 and V is TRBV7-7; 7 nucleotides agree with TRBD1. This CDR3 contains 15 residues. Germline lookup yields CDR1 SSHAT and CDR2 FNYEAQ (reference sequence). The CDR3 reads CASSAGTAVYNEQYF. The CDR3 DNA follows: TGTGCTAGCAGCGCCGGGACAGCAGTATACAATGAGCAGTACTTC.

The chain combines TRBV6-2 or TRBV6-3 with TRBJ2-1; 7 bases match TRBD1. The CDR3 has 17 residues. Trimming cost V 7 bases and J 3 bases; bases outside gene matches: 15. CDR1 and CDR2 from the germline V gene are MNHEY and SVGEGT. CDR3 in DNA: TGTGCCAGCACTAACGTCCCGGACAGGAGATACTACAATGAGCAGTTCTTC. It is translated as CASTNVPDRRYYNEQFF.

The gene calls are TRBV4-2 and TRBJ1-3; 8 bases agree with TRBD1. The CDR3 has 17 amino acids. J lost 4 bases, V lost 0 bases, and 8 bases had no gene match. Per the germline V gene, CDR1 is LGHNA and CDR2 is YNFKEQ. CDR3 in DNA: TGTGCCAGCAGCCAAGATCGTCAGGGGGCGACCGGAAACACCATATATTTT. It yields the protein CASSQDRQGATGNTIYF.

This clonotype was found a few times. The rearrangement uses TRBV4-2 and TRBJ2-7; 7 nucleotides match TRBD1. The CDR3 loop spans 15 amino acids. CDR1 LGHNA and CDR2 YNFKEQ come from the germline V gene. V was clipped by 0 bases and J by 7 bases; unmatched bases: 9. CDR3 in amino acids: CASSQDLTGIEEQYF. The CDR3 bases are TGTGCCAGCAGCCAAGACCTGACAGGGATCGAGGAGCAGTACTTC.

This clonotype was seen a handful of times. V gene TRBV4-3 combines with J gene TRBJ2-6; D is perhaps TRBD1 or TRBD2 (6 bases each). Trimming cost V 0 bases and J 0 bases, with 9 bases left between them. CDR1 and CDR2 from the germline V gene are LGHNA and YSLEER. The CDR3 consists of 17 residues. CDR3 in DNA: TGCGCCAGCAGCCAAGAAGGGGGGATCTCTGGGGCCAACGTCCTGACTTTC. Amino acid sequence: CASSQEGGISGANVLTF.

The J gene is TRBJ1-1, the V gene TRBV12-3 or TRBV12-4; no firm D call. The ends were cut back, 5 bases at V and 4 bases at J, with 8 bases in the middle. CDR3 length: 12 residues. The CDR3 nucleotides are TGTGCCAGCAGTCAAACCTCCACTGAAGCTTTCTTT. Its translation: CASSQTSTEAFF.

This clonotype appeared a few times. The CDR3 sequence is CSVEDHGSLTDTQYF. The DNA for the CDR3 is TGCAGCGTTGAAGATCATGGCAGTTTAACAGATACGCAGTATTTT. The chain combines TRBV29-1 with TRBJ2-3; D is unresolved. Trimming took off 0 bases at V and 3 bases at J, with 13 bases between the two ends. The CDR3 has 15 residues. Germline CDR1 is SQVTM and CDR2 is ANQGSEA.

V gene TRBV4-3 combines with J gene TRBJ2-7, with 7 bases matching TRBD1. Germline values: CDR1 LGHNA, CDR2 YSLEER. V trimming: 1 base; J trimming: 3 bases; junction bases outside the gene matches: 9. The CDR3 is 16 amino acids. The CDR3 DNA reads TGCGCCAGCAGCCAAGGGTGGACAGGTAACCTCTACGAGCAGTACTTC. It translates to CASSQGWTGNLYEQYF.

This clonotype was recorded a few times. The chain joins TRBV6-6 to TRBJ1-3; TRBD1 matches at 8 bases. V dropped 4 bases and J dropped 8; count of bases not matched to a gene: 7. The CDR3 contains 14 residues. Germline CDR1 is MNHNY and CDR2 is SVGAGI (reference sequence). The CDR3 here is CASSFTGGKDTIYF. In nucleotides, the CDR3 is TGTGCCAGCAGTTTCACAGGGGGTAAAGACACCATATATTTT.

A few counts support this clonotype. A much larger clonotype is one base distant, so this may be a read error. CDR3 DNA sequence: TGTGCCAGCGGAGAGACAGCCCAAGAGACCCAGTACTTC. Translating gives CASGETAQETQYF. The rearrangement links TRBV11-1 to TRBJ2-5; weak D call: TRBD1 (5 bases). In germline, CDR1 is SGHAT, CDR2 FQDESV (reference sequence). V was pared by 8 bases and J by 1 base, with 11 bases between. The CDR3 spans 13 residues.